The entry that follows covers one TCR beta chain sequence. This CDR3 region has 18 residues. Looked up from germline, CDR1 is SSHAT and CDR2 is FNYEAQ (reference sequence). The ends were cut back, 5 bases at V and 0 bases at J, with 22 bases in the middle. The sample comes from a study of T-cell reconstitution after alpha-beta-depleted transplantation in children. Preparation of the TCRbeta library involved a method that used unique molecular identifiers. TCRdb itself ran the PCR reads through MiXCR, one entry per CDR3 protein. The sample shows 550,000 to 600,000 distinct CDR3 sequences, approximately 22% of them seen only once.

This TCR was sampled from a boy under three years old who had a stem cell transplant for acute myeloid leukemia, so the T cells may come from the graft donor. V usage is TRBV7-7 and J usage is TRBJ1-1; tentative D call: TRBD1 (6 bases). The material sequenced was PBMCs, mostly from graft donor cells, taken 360 days after TCRalphabeta/CD19-depleted stem cell transplant. Here the CDR3 DNA reads TGTGCCAGCAGCCCCCTTCCGCCTTTTGACAGGTTGAACACTGAAGCTTTCTTT. This translates into CASSPLPPFDRLNTEAFF.